Below are 24 T cell receptor delta chains sequenced from a single sample in a study of gammadelta T cells in human blood. TCRdb re-called the RT-PCR reads with CATT. The sample consists of hundreds of delta-chain clones, approximately 40% of them appearing once. Sequences were obtained from non-Vgamma9Vdelta2 gamma-delta T cells from adult blood. The receptors originated from a human donor.

As for this clone: Given a far larger clone just one base away, this is likely a sequencing read error. The same CDR3 is also encoded by other DNA sequences in this sample. V usage is TRDV3 and J usage is TRDJ1, with 9 bases aligning to TRDD3. Germline V gene lookup returns CDR1 TVYSNPD and CDR2 GDNSRS (reference sequence). The CDR3 extends over 19 amino acids. CDR3 DNA sequence: TGTGCCTTCATGGCTGTGTGGGGAGGGGATACGGTTATAACCGATAAACTCATCTTC. This sequence encodes CAFMAVWGGDTVITDKLIF.

As to this clone: A far larger clone is just one base off, so this is likely a read error. This chain joins TRDV1 and TRDJ1; D unresolved. V was shortened by 5 bases and J by 8 bases, with 21 bases between the two germline ends. CDR1 and CDR2 from the germline V gene are TSWWSYY and QGS. CDR3 length equals 15 residues. The CDR3 protein is CALGLTSIPVSKLIF. CDR3 nucleotide sequence: TGTGCTCTTGGGCTAACTTCAATCCCTGTTTCCAAACTCATCTTT.

Notes on this clone: It differs at one base from a far larger clone, so likely a read error. The identical CDR3 is also encoded by other nucleotide sequences in the sample. This chain connects TRDV2 to TRDJ3; 7 bases agree with TRDD3. This CDR3 is built from 22 residues. V lost 1 base and J lost 0; bases outside the gene matches: 17. CDR1 and CDR2 (germline): GEAIGNYY, EKD. The CDR3 sequence is CACDTTAGLGARSSWDTRQMFF. The CDR3 DNA reads TGTGCCTGTGACACGACGGCTGGGCTGGGGGCTAGGAGCTCCTGGGACACCCGACAGATGTTTTTC.

Points on this clone: A read error is the likely source, as a far larger clone sits one nucleotide away. This CDR3 is also generated by other DNA sequences in the sample. This chain joins TRDV1 and TRDJ1, with 12 bases that match TRDD3. Germline V gene lookup returns CDR1 TSWWSYY and CDR2 QGS. This CDR3 has 18 residues. CDR3 sequence reads: CALGDSYWGILETDKLIF. The CDR3 region has the DNA TGTGCTCTTGGGGACTCGTACTGGGGGATACTGGAGACCGATAAACTTATCTTT.

This clone rates as hyperexpanded (1% or more). The sample has other DNA sequences that encode this CDR3 too. The chain joins TRDV1 to TRDJ1; 12 bases agree with TRDD3. Germline values: CDR1 TSWWSYY, CDR2 QGS. This CDR3 spans 18 amino acids. V was pared by 3 bases and J by 2 bases, with 10 bases of the junction left unmatched. The CDR3 bases are TGTGCTCTTGGGGACTCGTACTGGGGGATACTGGAGACCGATAAACTCATCTTT. It encodes CALGDSYWGILETDKLIF.

A note on this clone: A far more abundant clone sits one base away, making this likely a read error. V gene TRDV1 combines with J gene TRDJ1; weak D call: TRDD3 (5 bases). Germline-derived CDR1 and CDR2 are TSWWSYY and QGS. V lost 1 base and J lost 0, with 36 bases in between. CDR3 size: 24 residues. The CDR3 nucleotides are TGTGCTCTTGGGGAACCCTCCGCTGGAACCAGGGATGGGGCGTCTTTAGAGTACACCGATAAACTCATCTTT. The encoded protein is CALGEPSAGTRDGASLEYTDKLIF.

The table lists this clone with a few counts. The protein TCRdb lists belongs to a much larger clone and differs from this DNA's translation at residue 3, which points to a read error; the protein shown is made from the DNA. The chain combines TRDV1 with TRDJ1; 12 nucleotides line up with TRDD3. Germline V CDR1 and CDR2: TSWWSYY, QGS. This CDR3 has 18 amino acids. CDR3 loop: CARGDSYWGILETDKLIF. CDR3 DNA: TGTGCTCGTGGGGACTCGTACTGGGGGATACTGGAGACCGATAAACTCATCTTT.

Remarks on this clone: Only one base separates this from a far larger clonotype, so it likely reflects a read error. The rearrangement joins TRDV1 to TRDJ1; the D gene could be TRDD2 or TRDD3 (6 bases each). Trimming removed 0 bases from V and 0 bases from J, with 32 bases in between. The CDR3 contains 23 residues. Per the germline V gene, CDR1 is TSWWSYY and CDR2 is QGS. CDR3 DNA: TGTGCTCTTGGGGAACTTTCCGGCCTTCCGACCCCTGACTGGGTGTGGTACACCGATAAACTCATCTTT. Its translation is CALGELSGLPTPDWVWYTDKLIF.

Worth noting for this clone: This is likely an artifact of a read error, given a far larger clone one base away. The chain has TRDV3 and TRDJ1, with 9 bases identical to TRDD3. The CDR3 is 19 amino acids. The germline gives CDR1 TVYSNPD, CDR2 GDNSRS (reference sequence). Unmatched junction bases numbered 22, after V lost 3 bases and J lost 2 bases. The CDR3 DNA sequence: TGTGCCTTCATGTCTGTGTGGGGAGGGGATACGGTTATAACCGATAAACTCATCTTT. It specifies CAFMSVWGGDTVITDKLIF.

This clone is classed as large (0.1 to 1%). The V call is TRDV1, the J call TRDJ1; 9 positions agree with TRDD3. This CDR3 is built from 19 residues. Trimming removed 3 bases from V and 0 bases from J; junction bases left unmatched: 14. The germline V gene has CDR1 TSWWSYY and CDR2 QGS. The CDR3 spells CALGDPVPLLGEYTDKLIF. Written as DNA, the CDR3 is TGTGCTCTTGGGGATCCGGTTCCCCTACTGGGGGAGTACACCGATAAACTCATCTTT.

This clone ranks as large. The chain combines TRDV2 with TRDJ1; possible D gene TRDD3, 6 bases. Trimming shortened V by 0 bases and J by 2 bases, and 9 bases separated the two germline ends. Germline values: CDR1 GEAIGNYY, CDR2 EKD. The CDR3 has 14 amino acids. CDR3 amino acids: CACDTGGETDKLIF. DNA of the CDR3: TGTGCCTGTGACACCGGGGGAGAGACCGATAAACTCATCTTT.

As for this clone: A far larger clone is only one base removed, so a read error is likely. This specimen includes other DNA sequences encoding the same CDR3. V and J are TRDV1 and TRDJ1; TRDD3 matches at 11 bases. Germline lookup yields CDR1 TSWWSYY and CDR2 QGS. CDR3 length equals 16 residues. As DNA, the CDR3 is TGTGCTCTCGGGGAACTGCAAGGGGGATACTGGGGGATATTAATCTTT. Encoded protein: CALGELQGGYWGILIF.

About this clone: A read error is the likely source, as a far larger clone sits one nucleotide away. This chain links TRDV1 with TRDJ1; the match to TRDD3 covers 11 bases. Looked up from germline, CDR1 is TSWWSYY and CDR2 is QGS. This CDR3 has 21 residues. In DNA form, the CDR3 reads TGTGCTCTTGGGGAACTGGGCCTAACACTGGGGGATAGGATGTACACCAATAAACTCATCTTT. This translates into CALGELGLTLGDRMYTNKLIF.

The J gene corresponds to TRDJ3; a V gene call is absent. This CDR3 has 10 residues. The CDR3 nucleotides read TGCTCCGGGGACACCCGACAGATGTTTTTC. It encodes CSGDTRQMFF.

About this clone: A read error likely explains this, since a far larger clone differs by one base. This rearrangement joins TRDV2 to TRDJ3, with 9 bases aligning to TRDD3. CDR1 and CDR2 (germline): GEAIGNYY, EKD. The CDR3 runs to 20 residues. CDR3 loop: CACDTPWGIPSSWDIRQMFF. In DNA form, the CDR3 reads TGTGCCTGTGACACCCCCTGGGGGATCCCCAGCTCCTGGGACATCCGACAGATGTTTTTC.

To note about this clone: The likely explanation is a read error, given a far larger clone one base away. This chain uses TRDV1 with TRDJ1, with 12 bases fitting TRDD3. V shed 2 bases and J 3 bases; nucleotides not matched to a gene: 16. The CDR3 is 20 residues long. Germline V lookup: CDR1 TSWWSYY, CDR2 QGS. The CDR3 is CALGETFPLLGDTYSDKLIF. The CDR3 DNA reads as TGTGCTCTTGGGGAAACTTTCCCCTTACTGGGGGATACCTACTCCGATAAACTCATCTTT.

Worth noting for this clone: A far larger clone is one nucleotide away, so this likely arose from a read error. The V call is TRDV1, the J call TRDJ1, with 9 bases fitting TRDD3. Germline CDR1 TSWWSYY, CDR2 QGS. CDR3 length: 20 amino acids. The CDR3 nucleotides are TGTGCTCTTGGGGAACATTCCTACCCGGATCTGGGGGATTACGACGATGAACTCATCTTT. Amino acid sequence: CALGEHSYPDLGDYDDELIF.

Comment on this clone: A single base is all that separates this from a far larger clone, so a read error is likely. The chain joins TRDV3 to TRDJ1; 9 positions agree with TRDD3. This CDR3 is built from 19 residues. With 3 bases clipped from V and 2 bases from J, the junction kept 22 bases outside the gene matches. Germline CDR1 is TVYSNPD and CDR2 is GDNSRS (reference sequence). For the CDR3, the DNA is TGTGCCTTCGTGGCTGTGTGGGGAGGGGATACGGTTATAACCGATAAACTCATCTTT. Protein sequence: CAFVAVWGGDTVITDKLIF.

For this clone: This likely came from a read error, as a far larger clone is one base away. Other DNA sequences of this sample code for an identical CDR3. The gene calls are TRDV1 and TRDJ1, with D uncertain. The CDR3 is made up of 15 amino acids. The germline gives CDR1 TSWWSYY, CDR2 QGS. V dropped 5 bases and J dropped 10 bases, with 23 bases sitting between them. The CDR3 DNA follows: TGTGCTCTTGGGCTAACTTCAATCCCCGTTTCCACACTCATCTTT. This sequence encodes CALGLTSIPVSTLIF.

With respect to this clone: A far larger clone is one nucleotide away, so this likely arose from a read error. J is TRDJ1 and V is TRDV1; TRDD3 matches 13 bases. CDR3 length: 25 residues. Germline assignment: CDR1 TSWWSYY and CDR2 QGS. The CDR3 reads CALGELRTYCVLGDTRRLYTDKRIF. Here the CDR3 DNA reads TGTGCTCTTGGGGAACTGAGGACCTACTGTGTACTGGGGGATACGCGTCGTCTGTACACCGATAAACGCATCTTT.

Notes on this clone: The protein held in TCRdb is that of a much larger clone and does not match this DNA's translation at residue 3, likely because of a read error; the protein shown is translated from the DNA. The chain has TRDV1 and TRDJ1; 12 bases line up with TRDD3. The CDR3 is made up of 18 amino acids. Germline V gives CDR1 TSWWSYY, CDR2 QGS. The CDR3 protein is CAPGDSYWGILETDKLIF. CDR3 DNA: TGTGCTCCTGGGGACTCGTACTGGGGGATACTGGAGACCGATAAACTCATCTTT.

About this clone: This sequence is one base from a far larger clone and is likely a read error. The chain couples TRDV2 to TRDJ3; 9 nucleotides match TRDD3. Germline CDR1 and CDR2: GEAIGNYY and EKD. This CDR3 has 20 residues. CDR3 region: CASDTPWGIPSSWDTRQMFF. The CDR3, as DNA: TGTGCCAGTGACACCCCCTGGGGGATCCCCAGCTCCTGGGACACCCGACAGATGTTTTTC.

As for this clone: One base separates it from a far larger clone, so it is likely a read error. J is TRDJ1 and V is TRDV3; D gene unclear. The germline V and J ends were trimmed by 3 bases and 11 bases, with 19 bases remaining between them. CDR3 size: 12 residues. Per the germline V gene, CDR1 is TVYSNPD and CDR2 is GDNSRS (reference sequence). The CDR3 loop is CAFLCGVENLIF. The CDR3 DNA reads TGTGCCTTCCTATGCGGCGTGGAGAATCTCATCTTT.

This clone was seen more than once but under ten times. This likely stems from a read error, as it lies one base from a far larger clone. This CDR3 is also generated by other DNA sequences in the sample. The chain employs TRDV1 and TRDJ1; 11 bases map to TRDD3. J was trimmed by 14 bases and V by 0 bases; bases with no gene match: 14. The V gene's germline CDR1 is TSWWSYY and CDR2 QGS. CDR3 length: 16 residues. The CDR3: CALGELQGGYWGILIF. In nucleotides, the CDR3 is TGTGCTCTTGGGGAACTGCAAGGGGGGTACTGGGGGATATTAATCTTT.